Reported below is one T cell receptor (beta chain). Antigen unknown. V trimming: 4 bases; J trimming: 2 bases; junction bases outside the gene matches: 9. Looked up from germline, CDR1 is SGHDT and CDR2 is YYEEEE. CDR3 size: 15 residues. The source of the sample is a study of shared clonotypes between healthy human individuals. Study at large: Plates per donor: three CD4 naive, three CD4 memory, two CD8 naive, one CD8 memory.

General study results and limits: Naive subsets generally had larger estimated richness than memory subsets.

Using immunoSEQ multiplex PCR, the repertoire was profiled, and TCRdb retains in-frame clones only, with some absent. This repertoire shows about 2.5 million clones, around 90% found once; its top ten account for 0.3% to 0.45%. V usage is TRBV5-6 and J usage is TRBJ2-7; 7 nucleotides align to TRBD1. The sample taken for sequencing was naive CD4+ T cells from PBMCs. Subset: CD45RA+ positively selected. This receptor was obtained from a man between 18 and 35 years old in good health. Some clones in this sample may be carry-over from other donors' samples. CDR3 sequence reads: CASSPGTAFTYEQYF. The CDR3 coding sequence is TGTGCCAGCAGCCCTGGGACAGCATTTACCTACGAGCAGTACTTC.